This T cell receptor beta chain was observed in a study of graft-versus-host responses after intestinal transplantation. Study-wide background: Every transplant recipient was induced with anti-thymocyte globulin, then maintained on tacrolimus and steroids for two to four years. Whole-study findings and limits: In patients with graft-donor T cell macrochimerism, allograft graft-versus-host to host-versus-graft clonal ratios were high. Early HvG declines after transplant were associated with peak circulating GvH clone levels.

As for this clone: Its antigen is unidentified.

This CDR3 is 16 amino acids long. Trimming shortened V by 5 bases and J by 6 bases, and 19 bases separated the two germline ends. The germline V gene has CDR1 MGHDK and CDR2 SYGVNS. Using immunoSEQ multiplex PCR, the repertoire was profiled, and TCRdb retains in-frame clones only, with some absent. Of around 120,000 clones listed, about 95% are singletons. Sequences were derived from unstimulated CD8+ T cells sorted from spleen or lymph node cells, sampled before intestinal transplant. V is TRBV25-1 and J is TRBJ1-4; a weak D match, TRBD1 (5 bases). The TCR sequence derives from a human donor who received an intestinal transplant. The CDR3 loop is CASSPQGGIQYEKLFF. DNA of the CDR3: TGTGCCAGCAGTCCGCAGGGAGGTATCCAATATGAAAAACTGTTTTTT.